Only one count was recorded for the clone carrying this T cell receptor beta chain. CDR3 length: 15 residues. The trim removed 5 bases at V and 6 bases at J, leaving 5 bases unmatched. Germline V lookup: CDR1 SEHNR, CDR2 FQNEAQ (reference sequence). This sample was included in a study of blood T cell repertoires in COVID-19. The overall study: PBMCs, B-cell-depleted T cells, or T cells were the source of the cDNA or gDNA that made up the material.

In the study's own analysis: Amplification of reference gene primers provided the estimated nucleated cell counts. Only in-frame clones appear in the TCRdb table, and some are missing; sequencing was by immunoSEQ multiplex PCR. V and J calls and clone size follow that table, whereas D and trimming were derived from the DNA. The sample has about 170,000 clones, 90% to 95% seen once. Sequencing used peripheral blood. The receptor was isolated from a man between 45 and 60 years old with acute or convalescent COVID-19. The V and J genes are TRBV7-9 and TRBJ1-4; 11 nucleotides line up with TRBD1. CDR3 in amino acids: CASSNPGQGDEKLFF. The CDR3 DNA sequence: TGTGCCAGCAGCAATCCGGGACAGGGGGATGAAAAACTGTTTTTT. Based on the CDR3 plus reference TRBV7-9 and TRBJ1-4, the full variable domain is DTGVSQNPRHKITKRGQNVTFRCDPISEHNRLYWYRQTLGQGPEFLTYFQNEAQLEKSRLLSDRFSAERPKGSFSTLEIQRTEQGDSAMYLCASSNPGQGDEKLFFGSGTQLSVL.